This T cell receptor beta chain was captured in a study of regulatory T cells in long-lasting Graves disease. Note on this clonotype: Its specificity is not known. A much larger clone lies one base from this, so it may be a read error.

The time point here: newly diagnosed GD, antithyroid drugs for less than 3 months. TCR sequences were obtained from RNA taken from PBMCs. Whole-study findings and limits: With a few thousand shared public clonotypes, persistent patients exceeded new patients, who shared over 950.

V shed 2 bases and J 7 bases; nucleotides not matched to a gene: 7. The CDR3 sequence is 14 residues long. Per the germline V gene, CDR1 is MNHEY and CDR2 is SVGAGI. The authors built TCR beta libraries using iRepertoire HTBI primers and Arm-PCR of CDR3 regions. A single record per CDR3 protein comes from TCRdb applying MiXCR to the multiplex PCR reads. This sample has 500,000 or so distinct CDR3 sequences, with 15% to 20% found just once. The same sample was also studied in work on T cells in Graves' hyperthyroidism and ophthalmopathy. That study adds: For the diagnoses, clinical symptoms, serum thyroxine and TRAb, thyroid ultrasound and orbital computed tomography were used.

The sequence derives from a man aged 35 to 55 with Graves disease. This rearrangement joins TRBV6-5 to TRBJ2-7, with 8 bases fitting TRBD2. The sequencing here drew on peripheral blood mononuclear cells (PBMCs), taken at new diagnosis, from a patient treated with antithyroid drugs. CDR3 coding DNA: TGTGCCAGCAGTTACCGAGCGGGAGTGGATGAGCAGTACTTC. Protein sequence: CASSYRAGVDEQYF.